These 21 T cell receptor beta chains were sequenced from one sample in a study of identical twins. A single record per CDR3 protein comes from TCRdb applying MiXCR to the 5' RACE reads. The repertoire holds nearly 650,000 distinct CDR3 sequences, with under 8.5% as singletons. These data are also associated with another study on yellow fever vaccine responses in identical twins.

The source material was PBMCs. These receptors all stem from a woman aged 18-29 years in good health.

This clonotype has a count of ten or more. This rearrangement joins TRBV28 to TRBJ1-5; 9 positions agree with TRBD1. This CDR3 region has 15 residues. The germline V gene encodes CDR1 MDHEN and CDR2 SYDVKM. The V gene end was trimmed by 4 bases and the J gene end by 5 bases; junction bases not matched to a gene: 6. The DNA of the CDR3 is TGTGCCAGCAGTTCGCCGGGACAGGGACATCAGCCCCAGCATTTT. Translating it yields CASSSPGQGHQPQHF.

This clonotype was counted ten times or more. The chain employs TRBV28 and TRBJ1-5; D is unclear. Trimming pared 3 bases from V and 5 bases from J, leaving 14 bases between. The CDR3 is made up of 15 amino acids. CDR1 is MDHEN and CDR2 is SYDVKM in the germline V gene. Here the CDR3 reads CASSFPTALYQPQHF. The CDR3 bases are TGTGCCAGCAGTTTCCCGACCGCCCTTTATCAGCCCCAGCATTTT.

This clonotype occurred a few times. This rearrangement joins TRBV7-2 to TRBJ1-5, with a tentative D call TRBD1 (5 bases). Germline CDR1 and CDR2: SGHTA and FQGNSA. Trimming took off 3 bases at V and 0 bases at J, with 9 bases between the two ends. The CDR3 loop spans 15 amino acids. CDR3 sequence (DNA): TGTGCCAGCAGCTTGTGGGGCAATAGCAATCAGCCCCAGCATTTT. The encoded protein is CASSLWGNSNQPQHF.

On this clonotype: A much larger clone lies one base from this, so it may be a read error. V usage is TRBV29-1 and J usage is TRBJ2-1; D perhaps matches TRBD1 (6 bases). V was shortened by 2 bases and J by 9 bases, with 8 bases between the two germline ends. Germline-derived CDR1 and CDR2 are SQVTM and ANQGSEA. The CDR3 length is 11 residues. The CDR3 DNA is TGCAGCGTTGAAAGAGGGGGTGAGCAGTTCTTC. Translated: CSVERGGEQFF.

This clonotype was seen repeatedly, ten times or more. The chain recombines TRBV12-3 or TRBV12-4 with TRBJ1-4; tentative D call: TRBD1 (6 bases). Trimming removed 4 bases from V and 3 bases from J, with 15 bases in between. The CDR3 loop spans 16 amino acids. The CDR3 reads CASSSGVSAANEKLFF. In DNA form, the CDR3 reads TGTGCCAGCAGTTCAGGGGTATCAGCGGCTAATGAAAAACTGTTTTTT.

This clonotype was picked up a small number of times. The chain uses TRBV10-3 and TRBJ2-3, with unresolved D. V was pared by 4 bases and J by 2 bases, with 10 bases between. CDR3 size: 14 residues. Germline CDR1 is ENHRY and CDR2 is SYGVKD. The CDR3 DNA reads TGTGCCATCAGTGTAAACGGATTCACAGATACGCAGTATTTT. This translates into CAISVNGFTDTQYF.

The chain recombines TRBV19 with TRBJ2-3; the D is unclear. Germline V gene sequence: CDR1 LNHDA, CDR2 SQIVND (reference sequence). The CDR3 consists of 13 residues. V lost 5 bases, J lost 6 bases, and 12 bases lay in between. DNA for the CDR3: TGTGCCAGTAGTTGGCACCCTGAGGATACGCAGTATTTT. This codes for CASSWHPEDTQYF.

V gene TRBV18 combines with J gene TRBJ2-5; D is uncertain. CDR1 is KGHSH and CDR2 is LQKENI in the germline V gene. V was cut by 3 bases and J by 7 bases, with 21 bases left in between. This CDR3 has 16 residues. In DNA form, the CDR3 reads TGTGCCAGCTCACCCCCGTTGGTACCAGAAGGCGGGACCCAGTACTTC. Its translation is CASSPPLVPEGGTQYF.

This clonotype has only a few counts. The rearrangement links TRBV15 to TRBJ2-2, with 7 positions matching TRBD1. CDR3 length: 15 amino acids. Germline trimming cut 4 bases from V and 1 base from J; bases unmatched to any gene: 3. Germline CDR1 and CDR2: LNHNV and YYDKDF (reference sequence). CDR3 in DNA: TGTGCCACCAGCATGGGGACAGTGAACACCGGGGAGCTGTTTTTT. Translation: CATSMGTVNTGELFF.

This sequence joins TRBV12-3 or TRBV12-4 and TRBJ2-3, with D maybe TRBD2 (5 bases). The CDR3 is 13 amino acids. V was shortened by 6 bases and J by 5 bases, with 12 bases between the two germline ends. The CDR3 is CASSWTREDTQYF. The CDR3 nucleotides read TGTGCCAGCAGCTGGACTCGGGAAGATACGCAGTATTTT.

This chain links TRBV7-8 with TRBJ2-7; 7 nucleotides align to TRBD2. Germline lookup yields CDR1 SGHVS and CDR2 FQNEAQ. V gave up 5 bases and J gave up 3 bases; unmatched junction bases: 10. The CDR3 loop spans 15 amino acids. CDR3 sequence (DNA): TGTGCCAGCAGCCTAACTAGCGCATCGTACTACGAGCAGTACTTC. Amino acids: CASSLTSASYYEQYF.

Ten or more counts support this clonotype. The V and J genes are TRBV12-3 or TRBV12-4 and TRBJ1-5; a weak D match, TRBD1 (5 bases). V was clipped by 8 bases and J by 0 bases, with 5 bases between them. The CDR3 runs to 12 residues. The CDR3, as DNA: TGTGCCAGCGGGGCTAGCAATCAGCCCCAGCATTTT. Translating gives CASGASNQPQHF.

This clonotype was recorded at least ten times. As DNA, the CDR3 is TGTGCCAGCAAAAAAAGGGCGGATTCCTACGAGCAGTACTTC. Encoded protein: CASKKRADSYEQYF. The rearrangement uses TRBV2 and TRBJ2-7; D call uncertain. CDR3 length: 14 amino acids. The germline CDR1 and CDR2 sequences are SNHLY and FYNNEI. Between the trimmed V and J ends, which lost 7 bases and 1 base, there was a span of 14 bases.

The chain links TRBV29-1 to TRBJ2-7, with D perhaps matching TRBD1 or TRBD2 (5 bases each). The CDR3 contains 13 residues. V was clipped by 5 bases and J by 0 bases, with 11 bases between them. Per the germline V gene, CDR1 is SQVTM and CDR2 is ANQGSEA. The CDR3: CSVWTTSSYEQYF. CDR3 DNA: TGCAGCGTTTGGACAACTAGCTCCTACGAGCAGTACTTC.

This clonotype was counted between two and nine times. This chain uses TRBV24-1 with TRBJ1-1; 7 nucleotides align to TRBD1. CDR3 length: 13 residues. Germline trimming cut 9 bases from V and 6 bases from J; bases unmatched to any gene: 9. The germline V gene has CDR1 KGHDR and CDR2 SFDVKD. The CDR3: CATQHPGTAEAFF. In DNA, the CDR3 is TGTGCCACCCAACACCCGGGGACAGCTGAAGCTTTCTTT.

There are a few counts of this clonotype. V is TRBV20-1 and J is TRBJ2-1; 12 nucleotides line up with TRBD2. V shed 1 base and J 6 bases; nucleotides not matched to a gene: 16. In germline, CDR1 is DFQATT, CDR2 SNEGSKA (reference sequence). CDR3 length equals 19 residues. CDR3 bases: TGCAGTGCTAGAGGGTGGGCTAGCGGGGGGGGTTCCGAAGCCAATGAGCAGTTCTTC. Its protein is CSARGWASGGGSEANEQFF.

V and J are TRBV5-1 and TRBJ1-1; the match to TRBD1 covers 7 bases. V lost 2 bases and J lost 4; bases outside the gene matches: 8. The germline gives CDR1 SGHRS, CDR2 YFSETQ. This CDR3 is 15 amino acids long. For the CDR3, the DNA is TGCGCCAGCAGCTTATCACAGGGGACTACCACTGAAGCTTTCTTT. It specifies CASSLSQGTTTEAFF.

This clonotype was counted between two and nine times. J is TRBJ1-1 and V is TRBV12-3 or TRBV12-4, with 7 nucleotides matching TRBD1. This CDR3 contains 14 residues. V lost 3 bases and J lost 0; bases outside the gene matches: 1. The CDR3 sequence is CASSFTGVNTEAFF. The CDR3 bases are TGTGCCAGCAGTTTTACAGGGGTGAACACTGAAGCTTTCTTT.

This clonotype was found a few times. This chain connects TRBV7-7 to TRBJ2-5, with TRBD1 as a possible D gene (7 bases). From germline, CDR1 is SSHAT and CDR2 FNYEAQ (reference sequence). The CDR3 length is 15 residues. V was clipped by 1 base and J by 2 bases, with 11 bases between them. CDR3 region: CASSLGGTAQETQYF. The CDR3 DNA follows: TGTGCCAGCAGCTTAGGCGGGACAGCACAAGAGACCCAGTACTTC.

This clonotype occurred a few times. The CDR3 DNA sequence: TGCGCCAGCAGCCAAGACCCCGGACTAGCGGGGGGGGTTGAGCAGTTCTTC. Its translation is CASSQDPGLAGGVEQFF. The rearrangement uses TRBV4-1 and TRBJ2-1; 15 bases agree with TRBD2. The CDR3 totals 17 residues. V dropped 0 bases and J dropped 9; count of bases not matched to a gene: 6. Looked up from germline, CDR1 is MGHRA and CDR2 is YSYEKL.

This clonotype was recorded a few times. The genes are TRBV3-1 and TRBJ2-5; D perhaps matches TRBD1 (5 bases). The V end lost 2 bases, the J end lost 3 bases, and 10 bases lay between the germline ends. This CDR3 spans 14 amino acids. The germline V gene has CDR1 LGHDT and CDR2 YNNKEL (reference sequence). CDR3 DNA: TGTGCCAGCAGCCAAAGGGTAGGGGAAGAGACCCAGTACTTC. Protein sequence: CASSQRVGEETQYF.